These 15 T cell receptor beta chains share one sample of origin, sequenced in a study of cytomegalovirus exposure and HLA in healthy donors. PCR employed 60 Vbeta and 13 Jbeta primers. The protocol was immunoSEQ multiplex PCR, while the TCRdb copy is restricted to in-frame clones and leaves out a portion. The table has over 70,000 clones, 76% seen once. The source material was PBMCs. These receptors originate from a male donor in good health and CMV-seronegative.

The rearrangement joins TRBV30 to TRBJ1-6, with D possibly matching TRBD1 (6 bases). With 3 bases removed from V and 7 bases from J, the gap between germline ends came to 16 bases. CDR3 size: 15 residues. Germline values: CDR1 GTSNPN, CDR2 SVGIG (reference sequence). Written as DNA, the CDR3 is TGTGCCTGGAGCATTTCCACAGGGAGCAATTCACCCCTCCACTTT. This encodes CAWSISTGSNSPLHF.

The chain employs TRBV7-2 and TRBJ2-7, with a weak D call TRBD2 (5 bases). V lost 5 bases, J lost 3 bases, and 8 bases lay in between. Germline-derived CDR1 and CDR2 are SGHTA and FQGNSA. CDR3 length: 12 residues. The CDR3 protein is CASSADFYEQYF. CDR3 nucleotide sequence: TGTGCCAGCAGCGCGGACTTCTACGAGCAGTACTTC.

The CDR3 spells CASSSQASGREQYF. The CDR3 bases are TGCGCCAGCAGTTCGCAGGCCTCTGGGAGGGAGCAGTACTTC. The gene calls are TRBV5-1 and TRBJ2-7; a possible D gene is TRBD2 (6 bases). Germline loops: CDR1 SGHRS, CDR2 YFSETQ. This CDR3 is 14 amino acids long. V gave up 5 bases and J gave up 7 bases, with 19 bases separating them.

The V and J genes are TRBV4-3 and TRBJ1-5; D is perhaps TRBD1 (5 bases). CDR3 length equals 15 residues. Trimming pared 0 bases from V and 5 bases from J, leaving 11 bases between. Germline CDR1 and CDR2: LGHNA and YSLEER. CDR3 in amino acids: CASSQDRVRDQPQHF. For the CDR3, the DNA is TGCGCCAGCAGCCAAGACAGGGTGAGAGATCAGCCCCAGCATTTT.

The V and J genes are TRBV15 and TRBJ2-7; 10 positions agree with TRBD1. The CDR3 is 15 amino acids. CDR1 is LNHNV, CDR2 YYDKDF, per germline (reference sequence). V trimming: 9 bases; J trimming: 2 bases; junction bases outside the gene matches: 10. This CDR3 reads CATNERGTGAYEQYF. The DNA of the CDR3 is TGTGCCACGAACGAAAGGGGGACAGGGGCCTACGAGCAGTACTTC.

This chain joins TRBV4-1 and TRBJ2-3; D is possibly TRBD2 (6 bases). This CDR3 has 16 amino acids. Germline V gives CDR1 MGHRA, CDR2 YSYEKL. V was pared by 4 bases and J by 5 bases, with 19 bases between. CDR3 sequence reads: CASSRPRGGSGDTQYF. CDR3 nucleotide sequence: TGCGCCAGCAGCCGACCCCGTGGAGGGAGTGGAGATACGCAGTATTTT.

The gene calls are TRBV7-2 and TRBJ2-1; TRBD1 aligns across 7 bases. This CDR3 has 15 amino acids. Germline lookup yields CDR1 SGHTA and CDR2 FQGNSA. The J segment lost 3 bases and the V segment lost 0 bases, leaving 2 bases of the junction unmatched. CDR3 coding DNA: TGTGCCAGCAGCTTAGCGGGACAGCTCTACAATGAGCAGTTCTTC. Residues: CASSLAGQLYNEQFF.

The chain is built from TRBV6-5 and TRBJ2-7; TRBD1 might be the D (6 bases). This CDR3 comprises 16 residues. Germline lookup yields CDR1 MNHEY and CDR2 SVGAGI. V was cut by 1 base and J by 5 bases, with 18 bases left in between. Written as DNA, the CDR3 is TGTGCCAGCAGTTACTGGGTTACAGGGAGAGTTGACGAGCAGTACTTC. Translated: CASSYWVTGRVDEQYF.

DNA for the CDR3: TGCGCCAGCAGCCAAGGGACAGGGAGCGCCTATGGCTACACCTTC. Its protein is CASSQGTGSAYGYTF. The chain is built from TRBV4-3 and TRBJ1-2; 8 bases match TRBD1. The CDR3 spans 15 residues. Germline V gene lookup returns CDR1 LGHNA and CDR2 YSLEER. V shed 1 base and J 4 bases; nucleotides not matched to a gene: 5.

The chain combines TRBV19 with TRBJ2-1; weak D call: TRBD2 (5 bases). Trimming left V 3 bases short and J 2 bases short, with 5 bases between. The length of the CDR3 is 13 residues. Germline CDR1 is LNHDA and CDR2 is SQIVND (reference sequence). The CDR3 here is CASSIGAYNEQFF. In DNA form, the CDR3 reads TGTGCCAGTAGTATCGGGGCCTACAATGAGCAGTTCTTC.

This clone was counted a few times. J is TRBJ2-5 and V is TRBV15; tentatively, D is TRBD1 (7 bases). Trimming removed 0 bases from V and 6 bases from J, with 11 bases in between. Germline assignment: CDR1 LNHNV and CDR2 YYDKDF (reference sequence). This CDR3 has 14 residues. CDR3 loop: CATSREQGRQTQYF. CDR3 sequence (DNA): TGTGCCACCAGCAGAGAACAGGGGAGGCAGACCCAGTACTTC.

J is TRBJ2-5 and V is TRBV6-1; no definite D call. The CDR3 is 15 amino acids. CDR1 and CDR2 from the germline V gene are MNHNS and SASEGT. Trimming cost V 6 bases and J 3 bases, with 17 bases left between them. CDR3 bases: TGTGCCAGCAGCGCCCCTCGGCAGGTCGAAGAGACCCAGTACTTC. Amino acids: CASSAPRQVEETQYF.

CDR3 residues: CASSEYDRLNTIYF. The CDR3 DNA reads as TGTGCCAGCAGTGAATATGACAGGCTAAACACCATATATTTT. This chain connects TRBV2 to TRBJ1-3, with D possibly being TRBD1 (6 bases). CDR1 is SNHLY, CDR2 FYNNEI, per germline. The CDR3 consists of 14 residues. The V and J ends lost 2 bases and 6 bases respectively, with 11 bases between them.

This clone was picked up a small number of times. This rearrangement joins TRBV15 to TRBJ1-1; no reliable D call. Germline V lookup: CDR1 LNHNV, CDR2 YYDKDF (reference sequence). This CDR3 is built from 11 residues. The germline V and J ends were trimmed by 2 bases and 11 bases, with 9 bases remaining between them. Here the CDR3 reads CATSRWKEAFF. The CDR3, as DNA: TGTGCCACCAGCAGATGGAAGGAGGCTTTCTTT.

The DNA for the CDR3 is TGCGCCAGCAGCTTGGAAGTCCAAGCGGGAAACACCATATATTTT. Protein product: CASSLEVQAGNTIYF. V usage is TRBV5-1 and J usage is TRBJ1-3, with D unresolved. Looked up from germline, CDR1 is SGHRS and CDR2 is YFSETQ. The CDR3 is 15 amino acids. V was trimmed by 0 bases and J by 4 bases, leaving 11 bases between them.